The sequence of this T cell receptor (beta chain) was determined in a study of T cell clones after liver transplantation (dated by TCRdb to about 2019). About the study as a whole: The samples were obtained from ITN030ST, a randomized trial that attempted immunosuppression withdrawal within 2 years after liver transplantation. Blood samples were collected pre-transplant, pre-randomization before withdrawal, and post-randomization after either complete withdrawal or failed withdrawal. No induction therapy was given to the subjects, and standard immunosuppression was administered until randomization at 12-24 months post-transplant. Of the 8 liver transplant recipients making up the studied cohort, 3 were classified as tolerant and 5 as non-tolerant. Third party-reactive TCRbeta sequences from pre-transplant MLRs were also identified as an antigen-independent comparator for donor-reactive sequences. Three of the eight recipients were HCV-positive; the others were transplanted for non-autoimmune, non-viral indications. Tolerance was defined as complete immunosuppression withdrawal for at least one year with no rise in liver enzymes beyond twice the upper limit of normal. Donor-reactive T cell clones were identified using TCRbeta sequencing after a pre-transplant mixed lymphocyte reaction and were then followed in post-transplant blood.

High-throughput TCRbeta CDR3 sequencing of frozen genomic DNA was performed by immunoSEQ, with PCR amplification, mapping, bias correction and internal controls included. The authors' pipeline ran thus. Only productive rearrangements were retained, with each unique TCRbeta sequence defined by its CDR3 nucleotide sequence together with its V and J gene. For a sequence to be called donor-reactive, it needed a frequency of at least 0.01% and at least 5-fold expansion in CFSE-low cells compared with unstimulated pre-transplant cells. To ensure at least 90% detection power, minimum frequency thresholds were set for each subject based on that subject's lowest-template unstimulated sample. Jensen-Shannon divergence between the top 1000 TCRbeta sequences post-transplant and pre-transplant was used to measure repertoire turnover. Two-sided Fisher's exact tests were used to test for changes in how often donor-reactive sequences were detected. TCRdb obtained this table from immuneACCESS and retained in-frame rearrangements with V and J assigned. These tables miss some clones; where compared with another copy, unresolved V genes account for less than half of the shortfall, and the remainder is unexplained. D and trimming were read from the DNA, whereas the V and J calls and clone size are those reported in that table. The sample contains 9,500 to 10,000 clones, about 72% of them found a single time. The top ten clones comprise roughly 22% of the sample.

A note on this clone: The antigen this receptor binds is unknown. Base qualities are not provided; no much larger clone lies one nucleotide away.

Broader findings and caveats from the paper: Donor-reactive sequences decreased more than third party-reactive sequences, which suggests partial antigen-specific deletion that was not related to withdrawal success. Since no allograft tissue specimens were available, donor-reactive T cells may have migrated into the graft instead of being deleted. Low numbers of available donor cells limited the measurable donor-reactive repertoire in a couple of subjects. Conclusions were preliminary, limited by small, heterogeneous patient numbers and non-standardized post-transplant time points. When repertoire turnover was accounted for, significantly reduced detection of donor-reactive sequences was found in 7 of 8 subjects for CD4 and in 8 of 8 subjects for CD8. In most of the 8 subjects, regardless of tolerance or HCV status, circulating donor-reactive CD4 TCRbeta sequences dropped significantly post-transplant.

Taken from cysteine to phenylalanine, the CDR3 has 12 residues. Of the read, only the CDR3 DNA is kept; its 36 bases are in frame from base 1. As encoded in the germline V gene (reference sequence), CDR1 is GTSNPN while CDR2 is SVGIG. V is reduced by 5 bases and J by 0 bases, leaving a spacing of 7 bases between them. Thawed unstimulated PBMCs were stained for CD3, CD4 and CD8 and FACS-sorted into CD3+CD4+ and CD3+CD8+ populations. All 8 studied subjects were randomized to immunosuppression withdrawal. The Qiagen DNeasy Blood and Tissue Kit was used for isolation of genomic DNA. The chain is encoded by TRBV30 joined to TRBJ1-2; the D gene is unclear. The clonotype was recovered from a human patient who received a liver transplant. Some T cells may have been brought in with the graft after a transplant. The specimen was CD8+ T cells from blood, collected at the approximately 16-month timepoint. The CDR3 amino acid sequence is: CAWSSSNYGYTF. The DNA reads as follows: TGTGCCTGGTCCAGCTCTAACTATGGCTACACCTTC.